This T cell receptor beta chain was captured in a study of T-cell memory formation after mild COVID-19. Each CDR3 protein is one row after TCRdb ran MiXCR on the 5' RACE reads. This table holds 250,000 to 350,000 distinct CDR3 sequences, around 15% found once. A few counts support this clonotype. Its target is not known. Trimming left V 4 bases short and J 0 bases short, with 7 bases between. Germline V gene data show CDR1 as ENHRY and CDR2 as SYGVKD. The CDR3 covers 13 residues. Study findings and constraints: Detection of some responders pre-infection suggested pre-existing cross-reactive memory T cells participated.

The chain uses TRBV10-3 and TRBJ2-7, with unresolved D. This sequence was found in a man between 18 and 29 years old who had mild COVID-19 (a few samples of this study predate the infection). Cell type and time point are not known. Material for sequencing was PBMCs or a T cell subset sorted from them (not recorded which). As DNA, the CDR3 is TGTGCCATCAGTGCTGGCTACTCCTACGAGCAGTACGTC. It yields the protein CAISAGYSYEQYV.